This T cell receptor (beta chain) was retrieved from a study of blood T cells in healthy people across ages. Concerning this clonotype itself: No antigen is known for it.

This CDR3 is built from 13 residues. CDR1 MDHEN and CDR2 SYDVKM come from the germline V gene. Donors ranged from roughly 6 to 100 years old and were healthy Caucasians in Russia. Donors each provided roughly 9.6 milliliters of peripheral blood. Study-level findings and limits: Roughly linear declines in TCR beta diversity per million T cells occurred with age.

Through a sample-barcoded 5' primer and a J-beta primer mix, a second PCR was run for roughly 7 to 11 cycles. Each cDNA was tagged by a template-switch adaptor containing 12 random nucleotides. TCRdb fed the 5' RACE reads into MiXCR, producing one record per CDR3 protein. The repertoire includes 800,000 or so distinct CDR3 sequences, under 80% of them detected once, and about a quarter sits in the top ten. The sample consisted of blood. The chain employs TRBV28 and TRBJ2-4; TRBD1 matches 7 bases. The DNA matches TRBJ2-7 better at its end, which makes the J call doubtful. The origin of this receptor is a man between 25 and 39 years old in good health. Here the CDR3 DNA reads TGTGCCAGCAGTTCGGGACAGCGCTACGAGCAGTACTTC. Its translation is CASSSGQRYEQYF.